This T cell receptor (beta chain) was captured by sequencing in a study of T cell responses to AZD1222 COVID-19 vaccine. Study in general: Second doses that came at about 4 or about 12 weeks were put together. Study results and limitations: Just 6 or 7 people given AZD1222 tested seropositive at baseline.

The protocol was immunoSEQ multiplex PCR, while the TCRdb copy is restricted to in-frame clones and leaves out a portion. The sample carries roughly 130,000 clones, roughly 93% recorded once. Germline CDR1 and CDR2: MNHEY and SVGAGI. Trimming cost V 4 bases and J 9 bases; bases outside gene matches: 3. The CDR3 is 12 residues long. Notes on this clone: The antigen remains unidentified.

The chain joins TRBV6-5 to TRBJ2-1; 7 positions match TRBD1. The material sequenced was peripheral blood, taken on day 0 of AZD1222 vaccination. The TCR sequence derives from an adult in good health. CDR3 sequence: CASSLRGREQFF. The CDR3 nucleotides are TGTGCCAGCAGTTTGAGGGGGCGTGAGCAGTTCTTC.